This section outlines one T cell receptor (beta chain) sequence together with its context. This CDR3 region has 15 residues. V lost 0 bases, J lost 8 bases, and 6 bases stayed unmatched. From germline, CDR1 is SGHNT and CDR2 YYREEE (reference sequence). As handled by the study authors: Estimated nucleated cell counts came from reference gene primer amplification. Profiled with immunoSEQ multiplex PCR; TCRdb holds only in-frame clones, not every one. V and J calls and clone size come straight from that table; D and trimming were deduced from the DNA. This sample has about 280,000 clones, with 70% to 90% found just once. The data were obtained in a study of blood T cell repertoires in COVID-19. Study-wide background: PBMCs, B-cell-depleted T cells, or T cells provided the cDNA or gDNA that made up the material.

Sequenced input: peripheral blood. The sequence was obtained from a woman aged 70 to 79 with acute or convalescent COVID-19. The V call is TRBV5-4, the J call TRBJ1-5; 9 bases agree with TRBD1. Here the CDR3 DNA reads TGTGCCAGCAGCTTGGGGGGACAGGGAGTAGAGCCCCAGCATTTT. This encodes CASSLGGQGVEPQHF.